The present entry profiles one T cell receptor beta chain with its context. This specimen belongs to a study of T cell changes during pregnancy in multiple sclerosis. Libraries were prepared by immunoSEQ multiplex PCR; TCRdb keeps only in-frame clonotypes and omits some of them. The data contain 55,000 to 70,000 clones, around 92% of them singletons. Sequences were derived from CD8+ T cells from peripheral blood mononuclear cells, sampled in the third trimester of pregnancy. The clonotype was recovered from a female donor in good health, enrolled as a control in a pregnancy study.

DNA for the CDR3: TGTGCCAGCAGCGTCGAGGGTTCTACCGGGGAGCTGTTTTTT. Its translation: CASSVEGSTGELFF. V gene TRBV9 combines with J gene TRBJ2-2; D might be TRBD2 (5 bases). Deletions cut 2 bases from V and 5 bases from J, with 10 bases between. CDR3 length: 14 amino acids. Germline CDR1 and CDR2: SGDLS and YYNGEE.